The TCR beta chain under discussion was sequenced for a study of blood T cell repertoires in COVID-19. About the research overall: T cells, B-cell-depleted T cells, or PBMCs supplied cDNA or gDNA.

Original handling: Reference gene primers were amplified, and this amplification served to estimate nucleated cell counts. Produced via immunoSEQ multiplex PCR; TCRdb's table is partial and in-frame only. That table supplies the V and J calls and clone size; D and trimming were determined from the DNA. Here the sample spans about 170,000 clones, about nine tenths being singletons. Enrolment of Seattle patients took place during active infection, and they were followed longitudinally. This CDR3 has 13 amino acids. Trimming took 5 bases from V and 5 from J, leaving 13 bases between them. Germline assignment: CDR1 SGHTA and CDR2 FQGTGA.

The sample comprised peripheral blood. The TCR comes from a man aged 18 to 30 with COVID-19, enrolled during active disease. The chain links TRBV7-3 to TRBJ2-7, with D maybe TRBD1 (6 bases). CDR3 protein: CASSLTGFDEQYF. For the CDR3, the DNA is TGTGCCAGCAGCCTCACAGGGTTCGACGAGCAGTACTTC. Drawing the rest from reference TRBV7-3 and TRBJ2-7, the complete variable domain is GAGVSQTPSNKVTEKGKYVELRCDPISGHTALYWYRQSLGQGPEFLIYFQGTGAADDSGLPNDRFFAVRPEGSVSTLKIQRTERGDSAVYLCASSLTGFDEQYFGPGTRLTVT.